This T cell receptor beta chain is drawn from a study of CD8 T cells in ankylosing spondylitis. There are 14 residues in the CDR3. Germline V lookup: CDR1 MDHEN, CDR2 SYDVKM. J lost 6 bases, V lost 6 bases, and 8 bases had no gene match. General study results and limits: A number of the motif variants had already been described in reactive arthritis synovial fluid and blood. Disease-linked clones reportedly showed significant enrichment in matched ankylosing spondylitis synovial fluid. A motif of eight or nine highly homologous TCR beta variants was seen as apparently characteristic of ankylosing spondylitis blood.

TCRdb independently ran MiXCR on the 5' RACE reads; one entry per CDR3 protein. The sample records just under 95,000 distinct CDR3 sequences, roughly 10% being singletons. In its sample, this clonotype was seen a few times. Its specificity is not known. J is TRBJ2-7 and V is TRBV28, with 10 bases matching TRBD2. Sequenced material: blood, either unsorted or a sorted T cell fraction (not recorded which). This TCR derives from a male donor with ankylosing spondylitis or in good health (not recorded which). The CDR3 loop is CASRYSGGLGEQYF. The CDR3, as DNA: TGTGCCAGCAGATATAGCGGGGGGCTCGGCGAGCAGTACTTC.